The present T cell receptor beta chain was sequenced within a study of blood T cell repertoires in COVID-19. Study information: Samples of COVID-19 (acute and convalescent) were obtained from the United States, Italy and Spain. Sources were T cells, B-cell-depleted T cells, or PBMCs; the material itself was cDNA or gDNA.

CDR3 length: 15 amino acids. The germline V and J ends were trimmed by 6 bases and 7 bases, with 16 bases remaining between them. Per the germline V gene, CDR1 is SGHTA and CDR2 is FQGNSA. As processed by the authors: Estimation of nucleated cell counts relied on the amplification of reference gene primers. Produced via immunoSEQ multiplex PCR; TCRdb's table is partial and in-frame only. V, J and clone size are those of that table, while D and trimming were read from the DNA. The sample has some 180,000 clones, nearly 90% seen once. V gene TRBV7-2 combines with J gene TRBJ1-6; tentatively, D is TRBD1 (6 bases). The sample consisted of peripheral blood. The sequence derives from a man in his fifties or sixties with active or convalescent COVID-19. The CDR3 is CASSYRRTDNSPLHF. The CDR3 nucleotides are TGTGCCAGCAGTTATCGAAGGACAGACAATTCACCCCTCCACTTT.